This note documents a single T cell receptor beta chain sequence. Sequencing used immunoSEQ multiplex PCR; TCRdb keeps in-frame clones, though not all of them. The sample consists of roughly 34,000 clones, more than 85% of them appearing once. Time point given: time of PML onset. The sample belongs to a study of multiple sclerosis patients with progressive multifocal leukoencephalopathy. The TCR comes from a human donor with progressive multifocal leukoencephalopathy. The source was PBMCs, collected from a patient treated with natalizumab.

Written as DNA, the CDR3 is TGTGCCAGCAGTTACTCGGGGACAGACTACGAGCAGTACTTC. It specifies CASSYSGTDYEQYF. V usage is TRBV28 and J usage is TRBJ2-7; TRBD1 matches at 7 bases. The length of the CDR3 is 14 residues. Per germline, CDR1 MDHEN and CDR2 SYDVKM. J lost 3 bases, V lost 4 bases, and 6 bases had no gene match.